What follows are 32 T cell receptor beta chains derived from one specimen sequenced in a study of OX40 agonist ivuxolimab in advanced cancers. Library generation was performed with the immunoSEQ multiplex PCR assay. This immuneACCESS table, as held by TCRdb, lists in-frame sequences with V and J called but not all clones. Of the missing ones, under half trace to an unresolved V gene in checked studies; the others have no known cause. The sample contains 60,000 to 75,000 clones, 65% to 85% of them found a single time. 27% of the sample is taken by the ten largest. The specimen was CD4+ or CD8+ T cells sorted from blood, collected in a trial of the OX40 agonist ivuxolimab. The receptors derive from an adult with an advanced solid tumor such as melanoma, head and neck, liver or kidney cancer.

The chain uses TRBV6-6 and TRBJ1-6, with 7 bases identical to TRBD1. After removal of 6 bases from V and 8 bases from J, the junction contained 4 bases not matched to a gene. The CDR3 runs to 13 residues. Germline values: CDR1 MNHNY, CDR2 SVGAGI (reference sequence). CDR3 amino acids: CASSWTGDSPLHF. DNA for the CDR3: TGTGCCAGCAGCTGGACAGGAGATTCACCCCTCCACTTT.

The rearrangement uses TRBV6-5 and TRBJ2-1, with 14 bases lining up with TRBD2. The trim removed 2 bases at V and 10 bases at J, leaving 7 bases unmatched. The CDR3 sequence is 16 residues long. Germline values: CDR1 MNHEY, CDR2 SVGAGI. The DNA for the CDR3 is TGTGCCAGCAGTTACCGACTAGCGGGAGGGCGGCACGAGCAGTTCTTC. Translated: CASSYRLAGGRHEQFF.

The V gene is TRBV29-1, the J gene TRBJ1-5; TRBD1 matches 10 bases. Trimming removed 6 bases from V and 0 bases from J; junction bases left unmatched: 14. CDR1 is SQVTM and CDR2 is ANQGSEA in the germline V gene. The CDR3 consists of 18 residues. Here the CDR3 DNA reads TGCAGCGTAGATTCCAAACCAGACAGGGGGCATAGCAATCAGCCCCAGCATTTT. Translating it yields CSVDSKPDRGHSNQPQHF.

The chain combines TRBV28 with TRBJ2-6; 8 positions agree with TRBD1. V lost 7 bases to trimming and J lost 3 bases; unmatched junction nucleotides: 11. This CDR3 spans 17 amino acids. Germline lookup yields CDR1 MDHEN and CDR2 SYDVKM. CDR3 loop: CASTKRQGRGGANVLTF. DNA of the CDR3: TGTGCCAGCACTAAGAGACAGGGGCGAGGTGGGGCCAACGTCCTGACTTTC.

This clone has only a few counts. V and J are TRBV7-8 and TRBJ2-7; D is ambiguous. CDR1 is SGHVS and CDR2 is FQNEAQ in the germline V gene. The CDR3 is 11 residues long. Trimming took 1 base from V and 4 from J, leaving 2 bases between them. CDR3 amino acids: CASSLEYEQYF. CDR3 DNA sequence: TGTGCCAGCAGCTTAGAGTACGAGCAGTACTTC. The full variable domain, completed using reference TRBV7-8 and TRBJ2-7, is GAGVSQSPRYKVAKRGQDVALRCDPISGHVSLFWYQQALGQGPEFLTYFQNEAQLDKSGLPSDRFFAERPEGSVSTLKIQRTQQEDSAVYLCASSLEYEQYFGPGTRLTVT.

This rearrangement joins TRBV4-3 to TRBJ2-7; a weak D match, TRBD1 (6 bases). The CDR3 length is 16 residues. The germline V gene encodes CDR1 LGHNA and CDR2 YSLEER. The V and J ends lost 1 base and 1 base respectively, with 14 bases between them. The CDR3 nucleotides read TGCGCCAGCAGCCAAGTTCGGACAGCAGTGTCCTACGAGCAGTACTTC. Encoded protein: CASSQVRTAVSYEQYF.

The chain has TRBV19 and TRBJ2-6; possibly TRBD1 or TRBD2 for D (5 bases each). The CDR3 loop spans 16 amino acids. The germline CDR1 and CDR2 sequences are LNHDA and SQIVND (reference sequence). V lost 3 bases and J 0 bases, leaving 9 bases between the germline ends. The CDR3 sequence: CASSMGVPSGANVLTF. DNA for the CDR3: TGTGCCAGTAGTATGGGGGTCCCCTCTGGGGCCAACGTCCTGACTTTC.

The J gene is TRBJ2-2, the V gene TRBV11-3; 10 nucleotides agree with TRBD1. This CDR3 is built from 18 residues. The germline V gene encodes CDR1 SGHNT and CDR2 YENEEA. The trim removed 5 bases at V and 3 bases at J, leaving 12 bases unmatched. The CDR3 DNA is TGTGCCAGCAGCCCCCTTTTTGGACAGGGGGAGGACACCGGGGAGCTGTTTTTT. It encodes CASSPLFGQGEDTGELFF.

The chain is built from TRBV4-3 and TRBJ2-2; 10 nucleotides line up with TRBD2. The CDR3 totals 18 residues. V shed 0 bases, J shed 2 bases, and the junction held 6 bases outside the gene matches. Germline V gene sequence: CDR1 LGHNA, CDR2 YSLEER. As DNA, the CDR3 is TGCGCCAGCAGCCAAGAACCAATAGCGGGGGGAAACACCGGGGAGCTGTTTTTT. Protein: CASSQEPIAGGNTGELFF.

This clone was observed a few times. The chain carries TRBV7-9 and TRBJ2-5, with 8 bases aligning to TRBD1. CDR1 is SEHNR and CDR2 is FQNEAQ in the germline V gene (reference sequence). J was trimmed by 5 bases and V by 5 bases; bases with no gene match: 7. The CDR3 loop spans 14 amino acids. The chain's CDR3 is CASSVWTGRETQYF. In nucleotides, the CDR3 is TGTGCCAGCAGCGTATGGACAGGGCGGGAGACCCAGTACTTC.

As concerns this clone: The junction shows a germline mismatch at one end, possibly a read error. The CDR3 sequence is CASSPHSSSSGNAIYF. For the CDR3, the DNA is TGTGCCAGCAGCCCGCATTCCAGTAGCTCTGGAAACGCCATATATTTT. The chain employs TRBV7-2 and TRBJ1-3; D not resolved. Germline assignment: CDR1 SGHTA and CDR2 FQGNSA. This CDR3 has 16 amino acids.

Note on this clone: Just one base apart from a much larger clone, this may be a read error. V and J are TRBV6-5 and TRBJ1-2; possible D gene TRBD1, 5 bases. Trimming removed 6 bases at V and 5 bases at J, with 13 bases between. CDR3 length equals 13 residues. CDR1 is MNHEY and CDR2 is SVGAGI in the germline V gene. The CDR3 loop is CASSPGTEYGYTF. For the CDR3, the DNA is TGTGCCAGCAGCCCCGGGACGGAGTATGGCTACACCTTC.

V is TRBV29-1 and J is TRBJ2-3; weak D call: TRBD2 (7 bases). The germline V and J ends were trimmed by 6 bases and 0 bases, with 10 bases remaining between them. Per germline, CDR1 SQVTM and CDR2 ANQGSEA. CDR3 size: 13 residues. This chain's CDR3 is CSVAGASTDTQYF. CDR3 coding DNA: TGCAGCGTGGCGGGGGCGAGCACAGATACGCAGTATTTT.

This clone was picked up one time. This chain joins TRBV29-1 and TRBJ2-3; D may match TRBD1 or TRBD2 (5 bases each). The CDR3 covers 14 residues. Deletions cut 5 bases from V and 2 bases from J, with 14 bases between. CDR1 SQVTM and CDR2 ANQGSEA come from the germline V gene. As DNA, the CDR3 is TGCAGCGTTACGCTCGCCGGGACCACAGATACGCAGTATTTT. Translation gives CSVTLAGTTDTQYF.

The chain has TRBV7-2 and TRBJ1-2, with 8 bases matching TRBD1. Germline trimming cut 3 bases from V and 3 bases from J; bases unmatched to any gene: 9. Germline lookup yields CDR1 SGHTA and CDR2 FQGNSA. The CDR3 has 16 residues. CDR3 residues: CASSLDRAAIDYGYTF. CDR3 nucleotides: TGTGCCAGCAGCTTGGACAGGGCCGCCATTGACTATGGCTACACCTTC.

This clone has only one observation. The gene calls are TRBV7-9 and TRBJ1-1; unclear D gene. The CDR3 extends over 12 amino acids. Germline V gene lookup returns CDR1 SEHNR and CDR2 FQNEAQ (reference sequence). Trimming cost V 5 bases and J 8 bases, with 12 bases left between them. CDR3: CASSRRAEEAFF. The CDR3 DNA reads as TGTGCCAGCAGCCGAAGGGCGGAAGAAGCTTTCTTT.

A remark on this clone: The same CDR3 also results from other DNA sequences found in this sample. V gene TRBV7-9 combines with J gene TRBJ1-2; a possible D gene is TRBD1 (6 bases). The V end was cut by 0 bases, the J end by 0 bases, with 8 bases between. Per the germline V gene, CDR1 is SEHNR and CDR2 is FQNEAQ (reference sequence). There are 15 residues in the CDR3. CDR3 nucleotides: TGTGCCAGCAGCTTAGCAGGGGGGACTAACTATGGCTACACCTTC. This gives the protein CASSLAGGTNYGYTF.

The chain joins TRBV7-2 to TRBJ1-5; D is ambiguous. Per the germline V gene, CDR1 is SGHTA and CDR2 is FQGNSA. V lost 0 bases, J lost 5 bases, and 5 bases lay in between. The CDR3 is 13 amino acids. CDR3 amino acids: CASSLAPDQPQHF. In nucleotides, the CDR3 is TGTGCCAGCAGCTTAGCCCCGGATCAGCCCCAGCATTTT.

The rearrangement uses TRBV6-6 and TRBJ1-6; 7 bases match TRBD1. The V segment lost 6 bases and the J segment 8 bases; nucleotides outside the gene matches: 4. CDR3 length equals 13 residues. Germline V lookup: CDR1 MNHNY, CDR2 SVGAGI (reference sequence). CDR3 loop: CASSRTGDSPLHF. The CDR3 DNA reads TGTGCCAGCAGCCGGACAGGAGATTCACCCCTCCACTTT.

V gene TRBV11-2 combines with J gene TRBJ2-2; the D is unclear. The CDR3 is 16 amino acids. The germline gives CDR1 SGHAT, CDR2 FQNNGV. Trimming cost V 2 bases and J 0 bases, with 10 bases left between them. The CDR3 region has the DNA TGTGCCAGCAGCTTAAGACCCAACCCGAACACCGGGGAGCTGTTTTTT. It is translated as CASSLRPNPNTGELFF. The full variable domain, rest sourced from reference TRBV11-2 and TRBJ2-2, is EAGVAQSPRYKIIEKRQSVAFWCNPISGHATLYWYQQILGQGPKLLIQFQNNGVVDDSQLPKDRFSAERLKGVDSTLKIQPAKLEDSAVYLCASSLRPNPNTGELFFGEGSRLTVL.

V gene TRBV10-2 combines with J gene TRBJ2-1; D is undetermined. CDR1 and CDR2 from the germline V gene are WSHSY and SAAADI. V was trimmed by 2 bases and J by 6 bases, leaving 17 bases between them. The CDR3 length is 16 residues. This chain's CDR3 is CASSEEGFRSSNEQFF. In DNA form, the CDR3 reads TGCGCCAGCAGTGAGGAAGGGTTCAGGTCTTCCAATGAGCAGTTCTTC.

The gene calls are TRBV10-2 and TRBJ2-6; D might be TRBD1 (6 bases). The CDR3 is 15 residues long. Germline V gene data show CDR1 as WSHSY and CDR2 as SAAADI. V was pared by 6 bases and J by 2 bases, with 11 bases between. The CDR3 is CASRGSGAGANVLTF. CDR3 nucleotides: TGCGCCAGCAGGGGCTCAGGGGCTGGGGCCAACGTCCTGACTTTC.

The J gene is TRBJ2-2, the V gene TRBV5-1, with D perhaps matching TRBD1 or TRBD2 (5 bases each). Germline loops: CDR1 SGHRS, CDR2 YFSETQ. This CDR3 contains 16 residues. Trimming stripped 4 bases from V and 3 bases from J, with 16 bases between. The CDR3 here is CASSLVGGSDTGELFF. The CDR3 DNA reads as TGCGCCAGCAGCCTGGTTGGGGGTTCGGACACCGGGGAGCTGTTTTTT. The variable domain in full, with the rest retrieved from reference TRBV5-1 and TRBJ2-2, is KAGVTQTPRYLIKTRGQQVTLSCSPISGHRSVSWYQQTPGQGLQFLFEYFSETQRNKGNFPGRFSGRQFSNSRSEMNVSTLELGDSALYLCASSLVGGSDTGELFFGEGSRLTVL.

The CDR3 DNA follows: TGTGCCAGCGAGACAGGGGGCTTCACTCAAGAGACCCAGTACTTC. Protein: CASETGGFTQETQYF. The chain employs TRBV5-6 and TRBJ2-5, with 10 positions matching TRBD1. This CDR3 has 15 residues. CDR1 and CDR2 (germline): SGHDT, YYEEEE. V was clipped by 7 bases and J by 2 bases; unmatched bases: 8.

The V call is TRBV28, the J call TRBJ2-3; 9 bases align to TRBD1. The J segment lost 4 bases and the V segment lost 5 bases, leaving 4 bases of the junction unmatched. CDR1 is MDHEN and CDR2 is SYDVKM in the germline V gene. The CDR3 has 14 residues. CDR3 DNA: TGTGCCAGCAGTACCACAGGGGGCGCAGATACGCAGTATTTT. This gives the protein CASSTTGGADTQYF.

This sequence joins TRBV30 and TRBJ1-5; the D gene is possibly TRBD1 (6 bases). The CDR3 totals 16 residues. The V end was cut by 0 bases, the J end by 5 bases, with 17 bases between. The germline V gene has CDR1 GTSNPN and CDR2 SVGIG (reference sequence). CDR3 bases: TGTGCCTGGAGTGTACAGGGACCCCCAGGGGATCAGCCCCAGCATTTT. Translation: CAWSVQGPPGDQPQHF. Using reference TRBV30 and TRBJ1-5 for the parts outside the CDR3, the full variable domain is SQTIHQWPATLVQPVGSPLSLECTVEGTSNPNLYWYRQAAGRGLQLLFYSVGIGQISSEVPQNLSASRPQDRQFILSSKKLLLSDSGFYLCAWSVQGPPGDQPQHFGDGTRLSIL.

The chain carries TRBV2 and TRBJ2-5; the match to TRBD1 covers 7 bases. CDR1 SNHLY and CDR2 FYNNEI come from the germline V gene. Trimming cost V 6 bases and J 5 bases; bases outside gene matches: 9. The CDR3 length is 14 residues. CDR3 sequence reads: CASSSNRGRETQYF. The CDR3 bases are TGTGCCAGCAGCTCGAACAGGGGAAGGGAGACCCAGTACTTC.

The chain carries TRBV18 and TRBJ1-1; D gene uncertain. V shed 4 bases and J shed 1 base, with 7 bases lying between them. This CDR3 has 13 residues. Per germline, CDR1 KGHSH and CDR2 LQKENI. The chain's CDR3 is CASSLEGNTEAFF. The CDR3 DNA reads TGTGCCAGCTCACTCGAGGGGAACACTGAAGCTTTCTTT.

V is TRBV5-6 and J is TRBJ1-4; D is perhaps TRBD1 (6 bases). The CDR3 contains 15 residues. The V and J ends lost 4 bases and 3 bases respectively, with 13 bases between them. Per germline, CDR1 SGHDT and CDR2 YYEEEE. The CDR3 nucleotides are TGTGCCAGCAGCCAAAGGGGGGCCCCTAATGAAAAACTGTTTTTT. Amino acids: CASSQRGAPNEKLFF.

This sequence joins TRBV19 and TRBJ1-4, with D possibly matching TRBD1 (6 bases). CDR1 and CDR2 from the germline V gene are LNHDA and SQIVND (reference sequence). V lost 8 bases and J lost 8, with 18 bases in between. The CDR3 length is 14 residues. In nucleotides, the CDR3 is TGTGCCAGTGCCCGTCGTGGGGGCCAGGAAAAACTGTTTTTT. It is translated as CASARRGGQEKLFF.

This clone was recorded a few times. V is TRBV4-1 and J is TRBJ2-7; D is ambiguous. CDR1 MGHRA and CDR2 YSYEKL come from the germline V gene. This CDR3 contains 15 residues. The V end was cut by 0 bases, the J end by 2 bases, with 11 bases between. As DNA, the CDR3 is TGCGCCAGCAGCCAAGATTTCCCTGGACCCTACGAGCAGTACTTC. Residues: CASSQDFPGPYEQYF.

This sequence joins TRBV7-2 and TRBJ2-7; 8 bases agree with TRBD2. The CDR3 loop spans 15 amino acids. Germline CDR1 SGHTA, CDR2 FQGNSA. Trimming cost V 5 bases and J 4 bases; bases outside gene matches: 10. In DNA form, the CDR3 reads TGTGCCAGCAGCCCGGGAGGCGCGGGGGGTTACGAGCAGTACTTC. Translation gives CASSPGGAGGYEQYF. The whole variable domain, filled in from reference TRBV7-2 and TRBJ2-7, reads GAGVSQSPSNKVTEKGKDVELRCDPISGHTALYWYRQSLGQGLEFLIYFQGNSAPDKSGLPSDRFSAERTGGSVSTLTIQRTQQEDSAVYLCASSPGGAGGYEQYFGPGTRLTVT.